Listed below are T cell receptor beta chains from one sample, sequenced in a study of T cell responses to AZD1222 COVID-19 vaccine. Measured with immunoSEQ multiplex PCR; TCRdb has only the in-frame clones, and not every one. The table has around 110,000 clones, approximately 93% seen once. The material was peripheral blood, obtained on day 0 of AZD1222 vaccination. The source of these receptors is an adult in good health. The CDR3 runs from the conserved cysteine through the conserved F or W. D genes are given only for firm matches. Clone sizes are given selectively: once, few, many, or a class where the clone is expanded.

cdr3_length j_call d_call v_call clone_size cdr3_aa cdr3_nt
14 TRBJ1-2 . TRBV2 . CASSGIQGNYGYTF TGTGCCAGCAGTGGTATACAGGGAAACTATGGCTACACCTTC
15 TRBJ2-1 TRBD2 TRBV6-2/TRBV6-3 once CASSYTGLVFNEQFF TGTGCCAGCAGTTACACGGGACTAGTCTTCAATGAGCAGTTCTTC
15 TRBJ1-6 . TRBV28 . CASKPGRGPNSPLHF TGTGCCAGCAAACCGGGTCGAGGCCCTAATTCACCCCTCCACTTT
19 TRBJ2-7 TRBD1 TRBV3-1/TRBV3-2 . CASSQDPATGGLWGYEQYF TGTGCCAGCAGCCAAGATCCCGCGACAGGGGGCCTTTGGGGATACGAGCAGTACTTC
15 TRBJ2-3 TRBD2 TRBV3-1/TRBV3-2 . CASSLLAGGPDTQYF TGTGCCAGCAGCCTGTTAGCGGGAGGACCTGATACGCAGTATTTT
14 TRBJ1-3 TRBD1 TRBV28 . CASSLQGWGNTIYF TGTGCCAGCAGTCTACAGGGGTGGGGAAACACCATATATTTT
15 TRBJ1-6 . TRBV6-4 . CASSDFADENSPLHF TGTGCCAGCAGTGACTTCGCGGACGAGAATTCACCCCTCCACTTT
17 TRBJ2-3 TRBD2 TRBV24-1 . CATSGAPGLAGTDTQYF TGTGCCACCAGTGGAGCACCGGGACTAGCGGGCACAGATACGCAGTATTTT
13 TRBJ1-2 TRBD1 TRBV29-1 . CSVVGGEGYGYTF TGCAGCGTTGTAGGGGGCGAAGGCTATGGCTACACCTTC
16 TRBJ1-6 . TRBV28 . CASSPWRELIGSPLHF TGTGCCAGCAGTCCCTGGCGGGAGCTGATTGGATCACCCCTCCACTTT
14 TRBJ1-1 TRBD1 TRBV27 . CASSLTGGATEAFF TGTGCCAGCAGTCTAACAGGGGGCGCGACTGAAGCTTTCTTT
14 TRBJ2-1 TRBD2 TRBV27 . CASSASGPYNEQFF TGTGCCAGCAGTGCTAGCGGACCCTACAATGAGCAGTTCTTC
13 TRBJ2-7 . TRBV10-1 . CASSLRSSYEQYF TGCGCCAGCAGTCTGCGATCATCCTACGAGCAGTACTTC
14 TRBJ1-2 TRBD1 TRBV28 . CASSFDRGQLGYTF TGTGCCAGCAGTTTTGACAGGGGGCAATTGGGCTACACCTTC
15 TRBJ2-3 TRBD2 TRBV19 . CASSTLAGGPDTQYF TGTGCCAGTAGTACTCTAGCGGGAGGCCCAGATACGCAGTATTTT
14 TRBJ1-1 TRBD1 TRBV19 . CASSIQGADTEAFF TGTGCCAGTAGTATCCAGGGGGCGGACACTGAAGCTTTCTTT
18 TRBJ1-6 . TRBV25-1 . CASSESGRFASYNSPLHF TGTGCCAGCAGTGAATCCGGTCGATTTGCCTCCTATAATTCACCCCTCCACTTT
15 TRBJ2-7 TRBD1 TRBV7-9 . CASIKTGTVLNEQYF TGTGCCAGCATCAAAACCGGGACAGTCCTCAACGAGCAGTACTTC
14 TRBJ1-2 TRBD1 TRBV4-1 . CASSQGQGAGGYTF TGCGCCAGCAGTCAAGGGCAGGGGGCAGGTGGCTACACCTTC
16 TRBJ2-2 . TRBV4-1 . CASSQDRSLAVGELFF TGCGCCAGCAGCCAAGATAGGTCCCTAGCTGTCGGGGAGCTGTTTTTT
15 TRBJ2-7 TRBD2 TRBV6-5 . CASSYRLAGGGEQYF TGTGCCAGCAGTTACCGACTAGCGGGAGGTGGGGAGCAGTACTTC
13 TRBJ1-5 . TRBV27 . CASSGSLNQPQHF TGTGCCAGCAGTGGCAGCCTAAATCAGCCCCAGCATTTT
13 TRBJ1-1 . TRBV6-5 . CASEVGVGTEAFF TGTGCCAGCGAAGTGGGAGTGGGCACTGAAGCTTTCTTT
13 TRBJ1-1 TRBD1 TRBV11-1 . CASRLQGETEAFF TGTGCCAGCAGATTACAGGGGGAGACTGAAGCTTTCTTT
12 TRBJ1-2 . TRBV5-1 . CASRENSESYTF TGCGCCAGCAGAGAAAACAGCGAAAGCTACACCTTC
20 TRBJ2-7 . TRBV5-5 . CASSRIEYFSGTQGPYEQYF TGTGCCAGCAGCCGTATAGAATACTTCTCCGGGACACAGGGCCCCTACGAGCAGTACTTC
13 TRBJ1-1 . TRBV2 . CASSESSLREAFF TGTGCCAGCAGTGAATCGAGTCTCCGGGAAGCTTTCTTT
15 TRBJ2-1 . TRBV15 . CATSRDFGTSNEQFF TGTGCCACCAGCAGAGATTTTGGAACTAGCAATGAGCAGTTCTTC
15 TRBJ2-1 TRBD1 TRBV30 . CAWHPGQGRYNEQFF TGTGCCTGGCATCCGGGACAGGGGAGGTACAATGAGCAGTTCTTC
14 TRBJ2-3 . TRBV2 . CARGPWGFSDTQYF TGTGCCAGGGGGCCGTGGGGTTTTTCAGATACGCAGTATTTT
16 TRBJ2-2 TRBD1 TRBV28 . CASSQRQGTYTGELFF TGTGCCAGCAGTCAGAGACAGGGGACATACACCGGGGAGCTGTTTTTT
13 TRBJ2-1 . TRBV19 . CATSLSSYNEQFF TGTGCCACCTCCTTGAGCTCCTACAATGAGCAGTTCTTC